This record concerns one T cell receptor beta chain sequence. Its target is unknown. CDR1 is MDHEN and CDR2 is SYDVKM in the germline V gene. This CDR3 is 15 amino acids long. The V end lost 5 bases, the J end lost 4 bases, and 14 bases lay between the germline ends. Investigators reverse transcribed all isolated RNA, so they sequenced expressed TCRB transcripts. Naive, central memory and regulatory T cell samples came to a mean of roughly 3.6 million reads. Some clones are missing from TCRdb's copy, which holds only in-frame ones; the method was immunoSEQ multiplex PCR. The data show nearly 700,000 clones, 13% seen once. The source of the sample is a study of beta chain features in type 1 diabetes. General observations from the study: In every one of the four CD4+ subsets, TCRB CDR3s were moderately but significantly shorter in Type 1 diabetes patients. Insertions at VDJ junctions were less frequent in type 1 diabetes patients. These patients also deleted more nucleotides at the same junctions.

V gene TRBV28 combines with J gene TRBJ2-2; the D gene could be TRBD1 or TRBD2 (6 bases each). The clonotype was recovered from a man aged 18-30 years with type 1 diabetes. The sequenced sample consisted of naive CD4+ T cells from blood. In DNA form, the CDR3 reads TGTGCCAGCAGTGGCCCGGGGGCGGTCACCGGGGAGCTGTTTTTT. Amino acids: CASSGPGAVTGELFF.